Included here is one T cell receptor (beta chain) sequence, with context. Germline CDR1 and CDR2: MNHNY and SVGAGI (reference sequence). V shed 3 bases and J shed 0 bases, with 9 bases lying between them. This CDR3 has 15 amino acids. These data are taken from a study of blood T cell repertoires in COVID-19. Looking at the study overall: Sources were T cells, B-cell-depleted T cells, or PBMCs; the material itself was cDNA or gDNA.

Original analysis: Estimation of nucleated cell counts was performed using reference gene primer amplification. Profiled with immunoSEQ multiplex PCR; TCRdb holds only in-frame clones, not every one. The D gene and trimming were derived from the DNA, and the V and J assignments and clone size from that table. The table has 90,000 to 120,000 clones, about 79% seen once; the top ten hold about 3.3%. The chain joins TRBV6-6 to TRBJ1-5; weak D call: TRBD1 (5 bases). Material for sequencing was peripheral blood. The TCR sequence derives from an elderly woman with active or convalescent COVID-19. The CDR3 loop reads CASSYGQHSNQPQHF. The CDR3 nucleotides are TGTGCCAGCAGTTATGGACAACATAGCAATCAGCCCCAGCATTTT.